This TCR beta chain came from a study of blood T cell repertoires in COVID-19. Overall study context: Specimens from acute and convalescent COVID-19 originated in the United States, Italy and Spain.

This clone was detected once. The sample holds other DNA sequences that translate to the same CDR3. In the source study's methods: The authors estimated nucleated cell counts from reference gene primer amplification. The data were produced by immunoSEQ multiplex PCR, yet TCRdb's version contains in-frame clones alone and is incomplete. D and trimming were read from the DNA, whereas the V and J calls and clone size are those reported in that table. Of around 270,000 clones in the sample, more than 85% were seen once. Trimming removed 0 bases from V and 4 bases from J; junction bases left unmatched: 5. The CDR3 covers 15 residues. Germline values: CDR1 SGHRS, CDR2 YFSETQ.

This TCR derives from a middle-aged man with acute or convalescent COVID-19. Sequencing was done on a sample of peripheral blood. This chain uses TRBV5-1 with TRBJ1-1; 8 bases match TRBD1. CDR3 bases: TGCGCCAGCAGCTTGGGCGGACAGGGACCCACTGAAGCTTTCTTT. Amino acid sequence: CASSLGGQGPTEAFF.